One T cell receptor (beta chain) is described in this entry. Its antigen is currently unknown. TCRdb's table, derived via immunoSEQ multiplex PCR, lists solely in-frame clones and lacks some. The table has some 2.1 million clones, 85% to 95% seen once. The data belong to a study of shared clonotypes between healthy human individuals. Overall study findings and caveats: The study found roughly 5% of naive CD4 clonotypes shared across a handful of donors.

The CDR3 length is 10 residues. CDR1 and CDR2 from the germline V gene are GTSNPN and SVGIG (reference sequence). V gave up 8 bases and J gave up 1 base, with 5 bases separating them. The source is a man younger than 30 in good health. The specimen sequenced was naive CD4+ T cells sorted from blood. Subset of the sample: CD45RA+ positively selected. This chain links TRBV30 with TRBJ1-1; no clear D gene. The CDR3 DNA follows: TGTGCCCTGGGGAACACTGAAGCTTTCTTT. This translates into CALGNTEAFF.